This T cell receptor (beta chain) came from a study of long-term antiretroviral therapy in people with HIV. The CDR3 is made up of 15 amino acids. Germline V gene sequence: CDR1 SGHRS, CDR2 YFSETQ. Trimming left V 0 bases short and J 0 bases short, with 10 bases between. The study's findings and limits: The ART regimens used between 2004 and 2017 may be less effective than current ones. Regardless of time point, clones expanded before ART dominated the repertoire. Post-ART samples showed increased diversity that remained below transplant donor control levels.

Regarding this clone: What it binds is not known.

The authors ran the immunoSEQ assay, v3.0, at survey level. It was roughly 40,000-50,000 T-cell genomes per sample that sequencing targeted. Using immunoSEQ multiplex PCR, the repertoire was profiled, and TCRdb retains in-frame clones only, with some absent. The table shows about 15,000 clones, with roughly nine tenths occurring only once. The TCR was taken from a man aged 55 to 69 with HIV. This chain links TRBV5-1 with TRBJ2-7; D may be TRBD1 or TRBD2 (5 bases each). Sequencing was performed on unsorted PBMCs, taken 0.3 years after starting antiretroviral therapy. Here the CDR3 DNA reads TGCGCCAGCAGCTTGGAAGCAGGGAGCTCCTACGAGCAGTACTTC. Translating it yields CASSLEAGSSYEQYF.